This T cell receptor (beta chain) is from a study of identical twins. V shed 4 bases and J 6 bases; nucleotides not matched to a gene: 10. The germline V gene has CDR1 SGHRS and CDR2 YFSETQ. This CDR3 spans 16 amino acids. TCRdb redid the calling of the 5' RACE reads with MiXCR, one entry per CDR3 protein. This table holds 150,000 or so distinct CDR3 sequences, around 3.6% found once. This clonotype was detected ten times or more. The material sequenced was memory T cells sorted from blood. The sequence was obtained from a man aged 18 to 29 in good health. J is TRBJ1-6 and V is TRBV5-1, with 7 bases that match TRBD1. CDR3 nucleotide sequence: TGCGCCAGCAGCCTAGGGACAGCAAATTCTAATTCACCCCTCCACTTT. This translates into CASSLGTANSNSPLHF.